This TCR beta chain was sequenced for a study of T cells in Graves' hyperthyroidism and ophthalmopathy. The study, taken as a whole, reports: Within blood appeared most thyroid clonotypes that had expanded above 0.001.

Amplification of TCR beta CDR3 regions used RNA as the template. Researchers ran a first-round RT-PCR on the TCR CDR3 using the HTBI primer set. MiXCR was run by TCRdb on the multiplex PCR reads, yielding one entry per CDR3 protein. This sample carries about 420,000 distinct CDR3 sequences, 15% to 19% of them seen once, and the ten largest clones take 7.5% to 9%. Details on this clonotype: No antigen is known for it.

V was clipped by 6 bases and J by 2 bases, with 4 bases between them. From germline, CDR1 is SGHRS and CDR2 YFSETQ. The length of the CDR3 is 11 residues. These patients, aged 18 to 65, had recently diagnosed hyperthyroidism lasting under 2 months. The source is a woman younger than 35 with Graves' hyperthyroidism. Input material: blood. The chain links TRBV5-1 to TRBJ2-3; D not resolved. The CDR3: CASKATDTQYF. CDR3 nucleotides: TGCGCCAGCAAAGCCACAGATACGCAGTATTTT.